The 30 T cell receptor beta chains below come from one sample, sequenced in a study of sequential checkpoint blockade in melanoma. Specified treatment: randomized to nivolumab then ipilimumab (arm A) or the reverse (arm B). Sequencing was performed with immunoSEQ multiplex PCR; in TCRdb, only in-frame clones are kept and a portion is missing. The data contain some 35,000 clones, around nine tenths of them singletons. This specimen consisted of CD8+ T cells sorted from blood (inferred from file names), obtained from a patient given nivolumab and ipilimumab in sequence. Receptors were obtained from a human donor with melanoma.

In DNA form, the CDR3 reads TGTGCCAGCAGTTACTTCGGACAGGGTCGTGGCTACACCTTC. Translating it yields CASSYFGQGRGYTF. This chain connects TRBV6-5 to TRBJ1-2, with 8 nucleotides matching TRBD1. The V gene end was trimmed by 1 base and the J gene end by 7 bases; junction bases not matched to a gene: 5. CDR3 length: 14 amino acids. Germline values: CDR1 MNHEY, CDR2 SVGAGI.

The chain uses TRBV5-4 and TRBJ2-7; 7 nucleotides line up with TRBD1. Germline values: CDR1 SGHNT, CDR2 YYREEE (reference sequence). CDR3 size: 13 residues. V lost 4 bases, J lost 3 bases, and 4 bases stayed unmatched. The DNA for the CDR3 is TGTGCCAGCAGCCCGGGACAGAACTACGAGCAGTACGTC. Its protein product is CASSPGQNYEQYV.

The chain combines TRBV19 with TRBJ2-3, with D possibly being TRBD1 (6 bases). CDR1 is LNHDA and CDR2 is SQIVND in the germline V gene (reference sequence). Trimming shortened V by 6 bases and J by 4 bases, and 8 bases separated the two germline ends. This CDR3 contains 12 residues. As DNA, the CDR3 is TGTGCCAGTAGGGCAGGGGCAGATACGCAGTATTTT. As protein: CASRAGADTQYF. The full variable domain, completed using reference TRBV19 and TRBJ2-3, is DGGITQSPKYLFRKEGQNVTLSCEQNLNHDAMYWYRQDPGQGLRLIYYSQIVNDFQKGDIAEGYSVSREKKESFPLTVTSAQKNPTAFYLCASRAGADTQYFGPGTRLTVL.

The gene calls are TRBV4-1 and TRBJ2-7, with TRBD1 identical over 8 bases. J lost 6 bases, V lost 0 bases, and 13 bases had no gene match. CDR1 is MGHRA, CDR2 YSYEKL, per germline. CDR3 length equals 17 residues. The CDR3 nucleotides are TGCGCCAGCAGCCAAGATACTTTGGCCCAGGGGGCCTTCGAGCAGTACGTC. This gives the protein CASSQDTLAQGAFEQYV.

CDR3 residues: CASSLGGQINEKLFF. CDR3 DNA sequence: TGCGCCAGCAGCTTGGGCGGACAGATTAATGAAAAACTGTTTTTT. V gene TRBV5-1 combines with J gene TRBJ1-4, with D perhaps TRBD1 (6 bases). Germline V gene data show CDR1 as SGHRS and CDR2 as YFSETQ. The germline V and J ends were trimmed by 0 bases and 4 bases, with 10 bases remaining between them. The CDR3 covers 15 residues.

The chain recombines TRBV10-3 with TRBJ2-7; 11 bases fit TRBD2. The CDR3 consists of 15 residues. Trimming took 3 bases from V and 6 from J; bases not matched to a gene: 7. Per germline, CDR1 ENHRY and CDR2 SYGVKD. The CDR3 DNA reads as TGTGCCATCAGTGATCTAGCGGGGGGTAAGCCCGAGCAGTACGTC. Translating it yields CAISDLAGGKPEQYV.

The CDR3 region has the DNA TGTGCCAGCAGGGAATTACAGGCCTACGAGCAGTACTTC. It is translated as CASRELQAYEQYF. The J gene is TRBJ2-5, the V gene TRBV27; D might be TRBD1 (5 bases). The J call is uncertain, as TRBJ2-7 better fits the DNA end. CDR1 and CDR2 from the germline V gene are MNHEY and SMNVEV (reference sequence). The CDR3 extends over 13 amino acids.

CDR3 coding DNA: TGTGCCAGCAGTTTGCCCGAGGTTCCCCTCCGCGGGAGCCCCTGGGCGCAGTTCTTC. Protein sequence: CASSLPEVPLRGSPWAQFF. The V and J genes are TRBV28 and TRBJ2-1; TRBD2 agrees at 7 bases. From germline, CDR1 is MDHEN and CDR2 SYDVKM. The trim removed 3 bases at V and 12 bases at J, leaving 26 bases unmatched. The CDR3 totals 19 residues.

This clone was seen a handful of times. V is TRBV6-1 and J is TRBJ2-3, with D possibly TRBD1 on 5 matching bases. Per germline, CDR1 MNHNS and CDR2 SASEGT. V shed 5 bases and J shed 1 base, with 10 bases lying between them. CDR3 length: 14 amino acids. The CDR3 DNA sequence: TGTGCCAGCAGTTGGACATACCGCACAGATACGCAGTATTTT. Translation: CASSWTYRTDTQYF.

CDR3 in amino acids: CASSHQTGKGEKLFF. The CDR3 DNA follows: TGTGCCAGCAGCCATCAGACAGGGAAAGGTGAAAAACTGTTTTTT. This rearrangement joins TRBV7-9 to TRBJ1-4, with TRBD1 identical over 7 bases. This CDR3 contains 15 residues. V gave up 5 bases and J gave up 7 bases; unmatched junction bases: 10. Germline V gene data show CDR1 as SEHNR and CDR2 as FQNEAQ (reference sequence).

This sequence joins TRBV27 and TRBJ1-1; TRBD1 matches at 7 bases. V trimming: 4 bases; J trimming: 0 bases; junction bases outside the gene matches: 8. Germline CDR1 MNHEY, CDR2 SMNVEV (reference sequence). The CDR3 is 16 residues long. CDR3 amino acids: CASSSAGTEMNTEAFF. The CDR3 DNA is TGTGCCAGCAGTTCCGCCGGGACAGAAATGAACACTGAAGCTTTCTTT.

The chain is built from TRBV14 and TRBJ1-4; 10 nucleotides match TRBD1. Trimming cost V 3 bases and J 4 bases; bases outside gene matches: 2. The CDR3 has 15 residues. Germline values: CDR1 SGHDN, CDR2 FVKESK. CDR3 amino acids: CASSHDRGHNEKLFF. As DNA, the CDR3 is TGTGCCAGCAGCCACGACAGGGGGCATAATGAAAAACTGTTTTTT.

V gene TRBV7-3 combines with J gene TRBJ2-1; a possible D gene is TRBD1 (5 bases). With 4 bases removed from V and 0 bases from J, the gap between germline ends came to 10 bases. The length of the CDR3 is 15 residues. CDR1 and CDR2 (germline): SGHTA, FQGTGA. The DNA of the CDR3 is TGTGCCAGCAGCTGGGGCGGTAGCTCCTACAATGAGCAGTTCTTC. Translated, it gives CASSWGGSSYNEQFF.

CDR3 protein: CASSGTGGLTFF. CDR3 bases: TGTGCCAGCAGCGGGACAGGGGGCTTGACTTTCTTT. V and J are TRBV9 and TRBJ1-1; TRBD1 matches 11 bases. The CDR3 runs 12 residues. Germline V gene sequence: CDR1 SGDLS, CDR2 YYNGEE. V lost 3 bases to trimming and J lost 12 bases; unmatched junction nucleotides: 4. Together with reference TRBV9 and TRBJ1-1, the CDR3 gives the full variable domain: DSGVTQTPKHLITATGQRVTLRCSPRSGDLSVYWYQQSLDQGLQFLIQYYNGEERAKGNILERFSAQQFPDLHSELNLSSLELGDSALYFCASSGTGGLTFFGQGTRLTVV.

The chain uses TRBV7-3 and TRBJ2-5; 7 positions match TRBD1. J gave up 2 bases and V 2 bases, and 11 bases lay outside the gene matches. The CDR3 has 17 amino acids. Germline V CDR1 and CDR2: SGHTA, FQGTGA. CDR3 coding DNA: TGTGCCAGCAGCTTAGGGGTGGCTGACAGGGATCAAGAGACCCAGTACTTC. Its translation: CASSLGVADRDQETQYF.

This clone was seen only once. The rearrangement joins TRBV15 to TRBJ2-5; no firm D call. The end of the DNA is better explained by TRBJ2-7, so the J call may be wrong. Germline V gives CDR1 LNHNV, CDR2 YYDKDF (reference sequence). CDR3 length: 13 residues. CDR3 residues: CATSSGHTYEQYF. In nucleotides, the CDR3 is TGTGCCACCAGCTCTGGGCATACCTACGAGCAGTACTTC.

The chain links TRBV27 to TRBJ2-3, with D unclear. The germline CDR1 and CDR2 sequences are MNHEY and SMNVEV (reference sequence). Trimming removed 6 bases at V and 4 bases at J, with 11 bases between. This CDR3 contains 13 residues. CDR3 nucleotide sequence: TGTGCCAGCAGGACTTTTTTCGCAGATACGCAGTATTTT. Translating gives CASRTFFADTQYF.

This chain links TRBV28 with TRBJ2-1; TRBD1 matches 10 bases. The germline V gene has CDR1 MDHEN and CDR2 SYDVKM. With 6 bases clipped from V and 4 bases from J, the junction kept 3 bases outside the gene matches. This CDR3 has 14 residues. CDR3: CASSPGQGYNEQFF. CDR3 nucleotides: TGTGCCAGCAGCCCGGGACAGGGGTACAATGAGCAGTTCTTC.

The chain uses TRBV29-1 and TRBJ2-2, with TRBD2 identical over 8 bases. The CDR3 loop spans 14 amino acids. Per the germline V gene, CDR1 is SQVTM and CDR2 is ANQGSEA. Trimming removed 4 bases from V and 3 bases from J; junction bases left unmatched: 4. The CDR3 sequence: CSVVKAGDTGELFF. Here the CDR3 DNA reads TGCAGCGTTGTCAAAGCGGGAGACACCGGGGAGCTGTTTTTT.

This chain connects TRBV15 to TRBJ2-7; TRBD1 matches at 8 bases. Trimming took 3 bases from V and 3 from J; bases not matched to a gene: 4. This CDR3 comprises 14 residues. Germline V gene lookup returns CDR1 LNHNV and CDR2 YYDKDF (reference sequence). The CDR3 DNA is TGTGCCACCAGCAGGGACAGGGAATACTACGAGCAGTACTTC. Amino acids: CATSRDREYYEQYF.

The V and J genes are TRBV9 and TRBJ2-5, with 8 positions matching TRBD2. The J call may be in error: the DNA end matches TRBJ2-7 better. The CDR3 runs to 14 residues. Germline lookup yields CDR1 SGDLS and CDR2 YYNGEE. Written as DNA, the CDR3 is TGTGCCAGCAGCGCGGCTAGCGGGTCCTACGAGCAGTACTTC. Translation: CASSAASGSYEQYF.

This chain links TRBV19 with TRBJ1-2; TRBD1 aligns across 7 bases. Germline V gene sequence: CDR1 LNHDA, CDR2 SQIVND (reference sequence). The CDR3 is 13 amino acids. V lost 10 bases and J lost 10; bases outside the gene matches: 15. CDR3 bases: TGTGCCACCCAATACAGGGGCGCTCAGGACTACACCTTC. Protein product: CATQYRGAQDYTF. The full variable domain, completed using reference TRBV19 and TRBJ1-2, is DGGITQSPKYLFRKEGQNVTLSCEQNLNHDAMYWYRQDPGQGLRLIYYSQIVNDFQKGDIAEGYSVSREKKESFPLTVTSAQKNPTAFYLCATQYRGAQDYTFGSGTRLTVV.

The chain joins TRBV4-1 to TRBJ1-2, with 8 bases identical to TRBD1. With V trimmed by 5 bases and J by 2 bases, 4 bases remained unmatched. In germline, CDR1 is MGHRA, CDR2 YSYEKL. This CDR3 region has 14 residues. The CDR3 DNA reads TGCGCCAGCAGCAAAACAGGGGGAAACTATGGCTACACCTTC. It encodes CASSKTGGNYGYTF.

The chain uses TRBV9 and TRBJ2-6; no firm D call. This CDR3 has 15 residues. Germline V gene data show CDR1 as SGDLS and CDR2 as YYNGEE. Trimming removed 2 bases at V and 0 bases at J, with 6 bases between. The CDR3 sequence: CASSVTDSGANVLTF. As DNA, the CDR3 is TGTGCCAGCAGCGTTACAGACTCTGGGGCCAACGTCCTGACTTTC.

The chain has TRBV27 and TRBJ1-1; 12 nucleotides match TRBD1. The trim removed 4 bases at V and 1 base at J, leaving 1 base unmatched. This CDR3 is built from 15 residues. The germline gives CDR1 MNHEY, CDR2 SMNVEV (reference sequence). The CDR3 coding sequence is TGTGCCAGCAGTTGGGGACAGGGGGCGAACACTGAAGCTTTCTTT. Residues: CASSWGQGANTEAFF.

This clone came up once. The gene calls are TRBV5-1 and TRBJ2-7, with D perhaps TRBD2 (6 bases). The CDR3 consists of 14 residues. Germline V lookup: CDR1 SGHRS, CDR2 YFSETQ. V was cut by 1 base and J by 7 bases, with 15 bases left in between. The chain's CDR3 is CASSLIGDFGEQYF. As DNA, the CDR3 is TGCGCCAGCAGCTTGATCGGGGACTTTGGGGAGCAGTACTTC.

This clone was counted a single time. This sequence joins TRBV7-8 and TRBJ2-7; TRBD2 matches at 7 bases. J gave up 1 base and V 5 bases, and 5 bases lay outside the gene matches. CDR1 SGHVS and CDR2 FQNEAQ come from the germline V gene. This CDR3 is 14 amino acids long. The CDR3 is CASSSRGVSYEQYV. CDR3 nucleotides: TGTGCCAGCAGCAGCCGGGGGGTGTCCTACGAGCAGTACGTC.

This clone was recorded a few times. This chain links TRBV29-1 with TRBJ2-1; 9 positions match TRBD2. Germline V gene sequence: CDR1 SQVTM, CDR2 ANQGSEA. The CDR3 is 15 residues long. V gave up 4 bases and J gave up 0 bases; unmatched junction bases: 4. The CDR3, as DNA: TGCAGCGTTGCACGAGCGGGGGGCTCCTACAATGAGCAGTTCTTC. Translating gives CSVARAGGSYNEQFF.

The rearrangement uses TRBV6-4 and TRBJ2-3; 10 nucleotides align to TRBD1. The CDR3 covers 15 residues. The junction had 3 bases not matched to a gene; V was cut back by 5 bases and J by 1 base. Germline V lookup: CDR1 MRHNA, CDR2 SNTAGT. The CDR3 spells CASSPGTGGTDTQYF. In nucleotides, the CDR3 is TGTGCCAGCAGTCCCGGGACAGGGGGCACAGATACGCAGTATTTT.

A note on this clone: One end of the junction varies from germline; a read error may be responsible. The V and J genes are TRBV4-1 and TRBJ2-7; TRBD1 matches at 11 bases. Germline CDR1 and CDR2: MGHRA and YSYEKL. The CDR3 consists of 16 residues. Here the CDR3 DNA reads TGCGCCAGCAGCCAAGAGAGGACAGGGGGCTCCCACGAGCAGTACTTC. Translating gives CASSQERTGGSHEQYF.